The next 9 T cell receptor beta chains were all read from a single sample in a study of identical twins. Each CDR3 protein is one row after TCRdb ran MiXCR on the 5' RACE reads. The table has some 440,000 distinct CDR3 sequences, 20% to 30% seen once; the top ten hold 2.9%. These same records also appear under a second study, on T cells expressing NK-cell markers.

Sequencing input: CD4+ T cells sorted from blood. The origin of the receptors is a woman under 30 in good health.

This chain connects TRBV20-1 to TRBJ2-1; TRBD1 matches 7 bases. From germline, CDR1 is DFQATT and CDR2 SNEGSKA (reference sequence). After removal of 1 base from V and 2 bases from J, the junction contained 8 bases not matched to a gene. This CDR3 spans 16 amino acids. The chain's CDR3 is CSARAGTARAYNEQFF. DNA of the CDR3: TGCAGTGCTAGAGCAGGGACAGCGAGAGCCTACAATGAGCAGTTCTTC.

CDR3 residues: CASSSRGTSFIPQETQYF. The CDR3 region has the DNA TGTGCCAGCAGTTCCAGGGGGACAAGTTTTATACCTCAAGAGACCCAGTACTTC. The rearrangement uses TRBV6-2 or TRBV6-3 and TRBJ2-5; 7 positions agree with TRBD1. The CDR3 runs 18 residues. Germline assignment: CDR1 MNHEY and CDR2 SVGEGT. The V segment lost 4 bases and the J segment 2 bases; nucleotides outside the gene matches: 16.

This clonotype appeared a few times. The chain uses TRBV11-2 and TRBJ2-2, with 7 bases identical to TRBD1. CDR1 and CDR2 (germline): SGHAT, FQNNGV. Unmatched junction bases numbered 2, after V lost 3 bases and J lost 4 bases. The CDR3 runs 14 residues. The CDR3 loop reads CASSFYRGTGELFF. CDR3 in DNA: TGTGCCAGCAGCTTTTACAGGGGCACCGGGGAGCTGTTTTTT.

The chain links TRBV3-1 to TRBJ2-7; possible D gene TRBD1, 6 bases. Trimming removed 2 bases from V and 4 bases from J, with 15 bases in between. The CDR3 extends over 15 amino acids. Germline CDR1 reads LGHDT; CDR2 reads YNNKEL (reference sequence). The CDR3 reads CASSQIVAGEYEQYF. In nucleotides, the CDR3 is TGTGCCAGCAGCCAAATAGTCGCAGGGGAATACGAGCAGTACTTC.

The chain employs TRBV11-2 and TRBJ2-5; 8 nucleotides align to TRBD2. The germline CDR1 and CDR2 sequences are SGHAT and FQNNGV. The CDR3 contains 17 residues. Trimming cost V 5 bases and J 4 bases; bases outside gene matches: 15. DNA for the CDR3: TGTGCCAGCAGCCAGCTCGGGGGGGCCGCGATCGGAGAGACCCAGTACTTC. Translation: CASSQLGGAAIGETQYF.

This clonotype showed up many times. V usage is TRBV18 and J usage is TRBJ1-2, with D hard to call. V lost 3 bases and J lost 4, with 6 bases in between. CDR3 size: 12 residues. Germline V gene lookup returns CDR1 KGHSH and CDR2 LQKENI. CDR3 loop: CASSPETYGYTF. As DNA, the CDR3 is TGTGCCAGCTCACCCGAGACCTATGGCTACACCTTC.

This clonotype was picked up a small number of times. The chain is built from TRBV3-1 and TRBJ2-1; TRBD2 aligns across 7 bases. Trimming cost V 0 bases and J 0 bases; bases outside gene matches: 2. Germline V lookup: CDR1 LGHDT, CDR2 YNNKEL (reference sequence). This CDR3 is built from 16 residues. DNA of the CDR3: TGTGCCAGCAGCCAAGATAGGACTAGCTCCTACAATGAGCAGTTCTTC. As protein: CASSQDRTSSYNEQFF.

This clonotype was detected many times. The gene calls are TRBV20-1 and TRBJ2-5, with 8 bases lining up with TRBD1. The germline CDR1 and CDR2 sequences are DFQATT and SNEGSKA (reference sequence). The CDR3 contains 14 residues. Trimming took 5 bases from V and 5 from J; bases not matched to a gene: 10. DNA of the CDR3: TGCAGTGCTCTGCAGGGGGCGAAGGAGGAGACCCAGTACTTC. Protein product: CSALQGAKEETQYF.

This clonotype came up a few times. The chain recombines TRBV7-2 with TRBJ2-7; tentatively, D is TRBD2 (6 bases). CDR3 length: 17 amino acids. Germline CDR1 is SGHTA and CDR2 is FQGNSA. The V end lost 4 bases, the J end lost 2 bases, and 21 bases lay between the germline ends. CDR3 sequence (DNA): TGTGCCAGCAGCTCCAAGGGGACTCCCATCTATCCCTACGAGCAGTACTTC. It is translated as CASSSKGTPIYPYEQYF. Complete variable domain (other parts from reference TRBV7-2 and TRBJ2-7): GAGVSQSPSNKVTEKGKDVELRCDPISGHTALYWYRQSLGQGLEFLIYFQGNSAPDKSGLPSDRFSAERTGGSVSTLTIQRTQQEDSAVYLCASSSKGTPIYPYEQYFGPGTRLTVT.